This T cell receptor beta chain was identified during a study of low-dose radiotherapy and immunotherapy resistance in tumors. In the study overall: Participants in Cohort 2 were given 1 Gy per fraction every two weeks, for 13 Gy over 26 weeks. At a dose of 200 mg/m2, intravenous cyclophosphamide was given every two weeks, one day before radiation and immunotherapy.

Ten or more counts support this clonotype. With 6 bases clipped from V and 3 bases from J, the junction kept 5 bases outside the gene matches. Germline V CDR1 and CDR2: SGHVS, FNYEAQ. CDR3 length: 14 amino acids. Time point reported: after trial treatment. As for treatment: LDRT plus nivolumab, ipilimumab, low-dose cyclophosphamide and aspirin (RACIN trial). Donors, who were enrolled in a single-arm phase I dose-escalation trial, received nivolumab, ipilimumab, aspirin, low-dose cyclophosphamide and low-dose radiotherapy. First-strand cDNA relied on TRAV- and TRBV-specific primers spanning alpha and beta chains. Over 20 PCR cycles, TCRs were amplified from a constant-region primer and V-primer adapter. Isolated mRNA underwent amplification via in vitro transcription. In TCRdb, the reads were re-called with MiXCR into one record per CDR3 protein. The sample carries tens of thousands of distinct CDR3 sequences, 20% recorded once.

The clonotype originates from a female donor with ovarian cancer. The chain couples TRBV7-6 to TRBJ2-7; 10 bases are a match to TRBD2. The sequenced sample was PBMCs, obtained after low-dose radiotherapy plus immunotherapy. CDR3 DNA: TGTGCCAGCAGTGTAGCGGGGGGCAACTACGAGCAGTACTTC. Translated, it gives CASSVAGGNYEQYF.